The 30 T cell receptor beta chains below were found in one sample sequenced in a study of T cell responses to AZD1222 COVID-19 vaccine. Profiled with immunoSEQ multiplex PCR; TCRdb holds only in-frame clones, not every one. Here the sample spans about 150,000 clones, around 92% being singletons. The sample in question was peripheral blood, obtained on day 0 of AZD1222 vaccination. The receptors shown here come from an adult in good health.

V is TRBV5-1 and J is TRBJ1-6; 7 bases match TRBD1. Germline loops: CDR1 SGHRS, CDR2 YFSETQ. This CDR3 region has 14 residues. The trim removed 4 bases at V and 8 bases at J, leaving 6 bases unmatched. In DNA, the CDR3 is TGCGCCAGCAGCCAGGACAGGTTTGATTCACCCCTCCACTTT. Its translation: CASSQDRFDSPLHF.

The genes are TRBV27 and TRBJ1-1; no firm D call. Trimming stripped 0 bases from V and 6 bases from J, with 8 bases between. There are 13 residues in the CDR3. Germline assignment: CDR1 MNHEY and CDR2 SMNVEV (reference sequence). CDR3 sequence: CASSLSRISEAFF. The CDR3 DNA sequence: TGTGCCAGCAGTTTATCGCGTATCTCTGAAGCTTTCTTT.

The genes are TRBV7-9 and TRBJ1-3, with D tentatively TRBD1 (6 bases). Germline values: CDR1 SEHNR, CDR2 FQNEAQ (reference sequence). Trimming removed 3 bases at V and 0 bases at J, with 9 bases between. The CDR3 has 15 amino acids. The CDR3 here is CASSLDRPSGNTIYF. The CDR3 DNA sequence: TGTGCCAGCAGCTTGGACAGACCCTCTGGAAACACCATATATTTT. The variable domain in full, with the rest retrieved from reference TRBV7-9 and TRBJ1-3, is DTGVSQNPRHKITKRGQNVTFRCDPISEHNRLYWYRQTLGQGPEFLTYFQNEAQLEKSRLLSDRFSAERPKGSFSTLEIQRTEQGDSAMYLCASSLDRPSGNTIYFGEGSWLTVV.

This chain links TRBV19 with TRBJ1-1; no definite D call. CDR3 length equals 13 residues. The germline CDR1 and CDR2 sequences are LNHDA and SQIVND (reference sequence). Trimming pared 2 bases from V and 0 bases from J, leaving 4 bases between. CDR3: CASSITMNTEAFF. The CDR3 nucleotides read TGTGCCAGTAGTATAACCATGAACACTGAAGCTTTCTTT.

This chain uses TRBV27 with TRBJ2-1; 11 positions agree with TRBD2. This CDR3 region has 14 residues. With V trimmed by 6 bases and J by 4 bases, 2 bases remained unmatched. Germline V gene data show CDR1 as MNHEY and CDR2 as SMNVEV (reference sequence). DNA for the CDR3: TGTGCCAGCAGGGGACTAGCGGAATACAATGAGCAGTTCTTC. Amino acids: CASRGLAEYNEQFF.

The gene calls are TRBV2 and TRBJ1-1, with D tentatively TRBD1 (5 bases). V lost 5 bases, J lost 1 base, and 11 bases lay in between. Looked up from germline, CDR1 is SNHLY and CDR2 is FYNNEI. The CDR3 is 14 amino acids. The CDR3, as DNA: TGTGCCAGCAGTATGGGGACGGCGAACACTGAAGCTTTCTTT. Translated, it gives CASSMGTANTEAFF.

This chain connects TRBV7-7 to TRBJ2-3; possibly TRBD2 for D (5 bases). This CDR3 contains 15 residues. CDR1 is SSHAT and CDR2 is FNYEAQ in the germline V gene (reference sequence). V was clipped by 5 bases and J by 0 bases, with 12 bases between them. The CDR3 region has the DNA TGTGCCAGCAGCACTGGGTGGACTAGCACAGATACGCAGTATTTT. Amino acid sequence: CASSTGWTSTDTQYF.

Points on this clone: Compared with germline, one end of the junction differs, possibly owing to a read error. The rearrangement uses TRBV6-1 and TRBJ1-3; D is perhaps TRBD1 (5 bases). The CDR3 is made up of 14 amino acids. Looked up from germline, CDR1 is MNHNS and CDR2 is SASEGT. CDR3 sequence: CAGSEDSSGNTIYF. The CDR3 DNA sequence: TGTGCCGGCAGTGAAGACAGCTCTGGAAACACCATATATTTT.

This rearrangement joins TRBV6-5 to TRBJ1-2, with TRBD1 matching over 8 bases. Germline V gives CDR1 MNHEY, CDR2 SVGAGI. CDR3 size: 15 residues. J gave up 7 bases and V 10 bases, and 17 bases lay outside the gene matches. DNA of the CDR3: TGTGCCACCGTACTGAAAGGACAGGGTTTTGTTGGCTACACCTTC. Encoded protein: CATVLKGQGFVGYTF.

The genes are TRBV12-3 or TRBV12-4 and TRBJ1-5; D might be TRBD1 (5 bases). The ends were cut back, 6 bases at V and 4 bases at J, with 10 bases in the middle. The CDR3 is made up of 13 amino acids. The CDR3 reads CASRGTGNQPQHF. The DNA of the CDR3 is TGTGCCAGCAGAGGGACGGGGAATCAGCCCCAGCATTTT.

The chain couples TRBV4-1 to TRBJ1-1; 9 bases match TRBD1. Trimming at V came to 4 bases and at J to 4 bases, leaving 7 bases not matched to a gene. Germline V CDR1 and CDR2: MGHRA, YSYEKL. The CDR3 totals 15 residues. CDR3 bases: TGCGCCAGCAGCCCAGAGACAGGGGGGCGCACTGAAGCTTTCTTT. Its protein product is CASSPETGGRTEAFF.

V usage is TRBV19 and J usage is TRBJ2-1; 8 bases are a match to TRBD2. V was pared by 4 bases and J by 9 bases, with 23 bases of the junction left unmatched. Germline CDR1 LNHDA, CDR2 SQIVND (reference sequence). The CDR3 loop spans 19 amino acids. Here the CDR3 reads CASSNGPYNPYGGRSEQFF. The CDR3 DNA reads as TGTGCCAGTAGTAATGGGCCCTATAATCCCTACGGCGGGAGGAGTGAGCAGTTCTTC. Full variable domain (outside the CDR3, taken from reference TRBV19 and TRBJ2-1): DGGITQSPKYLFRKEGQNVTLSCEQNLNHDAMYWYRQDPGQGLRLIYYSQIVNDFQKGDIAEGYSVSREKKESFPLTVTSAQKNPTAFYLCASSNGPYNPYGGRSEQFFGPGTRLTVL.

The chain joins TRBV29-1 to TRBJ1-1, with D tentatively TRBD1 (5 bases). V was cut by 6 bases and J by 2 bases, with 13 bases left in between. This CDR3 contains 13 residues. Germline V gene sequence: CDR1 SQVTM, CDR2 ANQGSEA. The CDR3 DNA is TGCAGCGTAGCGGGACTTTTTAACACTGAAGCTTTCTTT. As protein: CSVAGLFNTEAFF.

This clone has a single count. The chain joins TRBV5-8 to TRBJ1-1; possible D gene TRBD1, 5 bases. V was shortened by 1 base and J by 8 bases, with 18 bases between the two germline ends. This CDR3 comprises 15 residues. CDR1 is SGHTS and CDR2 is YDEGEE in the germline V gene. Written as DNA, the CDR3 is TGTGCCAGCAGCTTGCACAGGTCCCGAGGATCGGAAGCTTTCTTT. Amino acid sequence: CASSLHRSRGSEAFF.

The chain carries TRBV5-4 and TRBJ2-3; D is uncertain. V was cut by 4 bases and J by 5 bases, with 17 bases left in between. Germline lookup yields CDR1 SGHNT and CDR2 YYREEE (reference sequence). The CDR3 consists of 15 residues. In DNA form, the CDR3 reads TGTGCCAGCAGCCGTTACGGAGCCAACGGAGATACGCAGTATTTT. As protein: CASSRYGANGDTQYF.

The chain joins TRBV3-1 (or the pseudogene TRBV3-2) to TRBJ1-1; D is possibly TRBD1 (5 bases). The germline V and J ends were trimmed by 5 bases and 1 base, with 8 bases remaining between them. CDR3 length: 13 amino acids. The germline CDR1 and CDR2 sequences are LGHDT and YNNKEL (reference sequence). CDR3 region: CASSYTGNTEAFF. The CDR3 DNA reads as TGTGCCAGCAGCTATACAGGGAACACTGAAGCTTTCTTT.

The J gene is TRBJ2-7, the V gene TRBV6-5; possibly TRBD1 for D (6 bases). The length of the CDR3 is 13 residues. V gave up 5 bases and J gave up 0 bases, with 8 bases separating them. Germline V gene sequence: CDR1 MNHEY, CDR2 SVGAGI. As DNA, the CDR3 is TGTGCCAGCAGTCCAGGGGCCTCCTACGAGCAGTACTTC. Translation gives CASSPGASYEQYF.

As for this clone: At one of its ends the junction is not consistent with the germline gene, which may arise from a read error. The genes are TRBV7-9 and TRBJ1-2, with a weak D call TRBD1 (6 bases). Germline loops: CDR1 SEHNR, CDR2 FQNEAQ (reference sequence). This CDR3 is 13 amino acids long. CDR3 sequence: CASSLAIGGLSPF. The CDR3 region has the DNA TGTGCCAGCAGCTTAGCGATTGGGGGCCTTAGCCCCTTC.

This clone was found a few times. The chain employs TRBV29-1 and TRBJ2-3; 10 bases are a match to TRBD1. The CDR3 is 14 residues long. The V gene's germline CDR1 is SQVTM and CDR2 ANQGSEA. Trimming took 6 bases from V and 4 from J; bases not matched to a gene: 7. The CDR3 bases are TGCAGCGTCCGACAGGGGGCGAGCTCAGATACGCAGTATTTT. It encodes CSVRQGASSDTQYF.

The V gene is TRBV7-2, the J gene TRBJ2-7, with D perhaps TRBD1 (6 bases). The CDR3 spans 12 residues. CDR1 is SGHTA, CDR2 FQGNSA, per germline. V was cut by 5 bases and J by 13 bases, with 18 bases left in between. CDR3 nucleotides: TGTGCCAGCAGCCAACGACAGGCACTCTTATACTTC. Its protein is CASSQRQALLYF.

The CDR3 nucleotides are TGTGCCAGCAGCGTAGAGGTCGGAAGCTCTGGAAACACCATATATTTT. This gives the protein CASSVEVGSSGNTIYF. V gene TRBV9 combines with J gene TRBJ1-3; D is ambiguous. The CDR3 consists of 16 residues. With 0 bases removed from V and 0 bases from J, the gap between germline ends came to 10 bases. Germline V CDR1 and CDR2: SGDLS, YYNGEE.

CDR3 region: CASSSRGAGAQETQYF. The CDR3 coding sequence is TGTGCCAGCAGTTCCCGGGGCGCAGGAGCCCAAGAGACCCAGTACTTC. This chain uses TRBV5-5 with TRBJ2-5, with D perhaps matching TRBD1 or TRBD2 (5 bases each). V lost 5 bases and J 1 base, leaving 18 bases between the germline ends. Per the germline V gene, CDR1 is SGHKS and CDR2 is YYEKEE (reference sequence). CDR3 length equals 16 residues.

The rearrangement links TRBV27 to TRBJ1-4; 8 nucleotides agree with TRBD1. This CDR3 is 15 amino acids long. After removal of 2 bases from V and 6 bases from J, the junction contained 5 bases not matched to a gene. Germline V CDR1 and CDR2: MNHEY, SMNVEV (reference sequence). The CDR3 here is CASSLRSRGHEKLFF. CDR3 nucleotide sequence: TGTGCCAGCAGTTTACGGTCCAGGGGGCATGAAAAACTGTTTTTT.

The chain is built from TRBV28 and TRBJ1-2; a possible D gene is TRBD1 (6 bases). The CDR3 loop spans 13 amino acids. Germline values: CDR1 MDHEN, CDR2 SYDVKM. The V end was cut by 4 bases, the J end by 3 bases, with 9 bases between. CDR3 DNA sequence: TGTGCCAGCAGTTCGGACAGATACTATGGCTACACCTTC. It codes for CASSSDRYYGYTF.

Written as DNA, the CDR3 is TGTGCCAGCTCTAAAAGATACGGCCTATCCTACGAGCAGTACTTC. The encoded protein is CASSKRYGLSYEQYF. The chain combines TRBV6-6 with TRBJ2-7; no clear D. The CDR3 sequence is 15 residues long. Germline CDR1 reads MNHNY; CDR2 reads SVGAGI (reference sequence). V dropped 8 bases and J dropped 1 base, with 18 bases sitting between them.

The chain recombines TRBV9 with TRBJ1-6, with 10 bases that match TRBD1. The CDR3 is 16 residues long. The ends lost 3 bases at V and 8 bases at J; junction bases unmatched: 8. Germline loops: CDR1 SGDLS, CDR2 YYNGEE. DNA of the CDR3: TGTGCCAGCAGCGATCCCGGGACAGGGGAGGATTCACCCCTCCACTTT. This sequence encodes CASSDPGTGEDSPLHF.

This chain connects TRBV7-6 to TRBJ2-7, with TRBD2 matching 14 bases. Germline V CDR1 and CDR2: SGHVS, FNYEAQ. The CDR3 sequence is 18 residues long. With 5 bases clipped from V and 0 bases from J, the junction kept 9 bases outside the gene matches. The CDR3 sequence: CASSPGLAGGPSSYEQYF. For the CDR3, the DNA is TGTGCCAGCAGCCCTGGACTAGCGGGAGGACCTAGCTCCTACGAGCAGTACTTC.

The genes are TRBV27 and TRBJ1-5, with D perhaps matching TRBD1 (5 bases). The CDR3 consists of 14 residues. Trimming left V 5 bases short and J 6 bases short, with 14 bases between. Germline V gene data show CDR1 as MNHEY and CDR2 as SMNVEV (reference sequence). The DNA of the CDR3 is TGTGCCAGCAGTGCCTGGGGAGGGACTCAGCCCCAGCATTTT. It translates to CASSAWGGTQPQHF.

The J gene is TRBJ2-7, the V gene TRBV19; possible D gene TRBD2, 6 bases. Germline V gene sequence: CDR1 LNHDA, CDR2 SQIVND (reference sequence). Trimming pared 5 bases from V and 6 bases from J, leaving 20 bases between. The CDR3 spans 15 residues. The CDR3 loop is CASSRREVAVGEQYF. For the CDR3, the DNA is TGTGCCAGTAGTCGCCGAGAGGTAGCGGTGGGCGAGCAGTACTTC. Variable domain in full (rest from reference TRBV19 and TRBJ2-7): DGGITQSPKYLFRKEGQNVTLSCEQNLNHDAMYWYRQDPGQGLRLIYYSQIVNDFQKGDIAEGYSVSREKKESFPLTVTSAQKNPTAFYLCASSRREVAVGEQYFGPGTRLTVT.

This chain links TRBV19 with TRBJ1-5; the D gene is possibly TRBD1 (5 bases). Trimming left V 4 bases short and J 7 bases short, with 17 bases between. Germline lookup yields CDR1 LNHDA and CDR2 SQIVND (reference sequence). The CDR3 sequence is 15 residues long. This CDR3 reads CASSTGTQGGQPQHF. The CDR3 DNA reads as TGTGCCAGTAGTACCGGCACCCAGGGAGGGCAGCCCCAGCATTTT.